The rows below give T cell receptor beta chains drawn from one sample of a study of cytomegalovirus exposure and HLA in healthy donors. Some clones are missing from TCRdb's copy, which holds only in-frame ones; the method was immunoSEQ multiplex PCR. The sample includes more than 80,000 clones, 50% to 80% seen only once; the top ten take 3% to 3.5%. The sequenced material came from PBMCs. The source is a man aged 60 to 75 in good health and CMV-seronegative. CDR3s include the opening cysteine and the closing phenylalanine or tryptophan. The order of the fields is clone size, D gene, J gene, V gene, CDR3 DNA, CDR3 protein. A D gene is named only where the DNA matches it firmly. Where a row states a size, it is once, few, many or the class of an expanded clone; other rows omit it.

.,TRBD1,TRBJ1-1,TRBV5-1,TGCGCCAGCAGCTCGACAGGGTTTGGCCCCGAGACTGAAGCTTTCTTT,CASSSTGFGPETEAFF
.,TRBD1,TRBJ2-5,TRBV5-1,TGCGCCAGCAGCCTACAGCCACAGGGGGGAGAAGAGACCCAGTACTTC,CASSLQPQGGEETQYF
.,TRBD1,TRBJ1-1,TRBV5-6,TGTGCCAGCAAGACAGGGGGGTACATGAACACTGAAGCTTTCTTT,CASKTGGYMNTEAFF
.,.,TRBJ2-7,TRBV5-1,TGCGCCAGCAGCTTAGGGCAGGGCATCGACGAGCAGTACTTC,CASSLGQGIDEQYF
.,TRBD1,TRBJ2-7,TRBV7-8,TGTGCCAGCGGCACTTGGACAGGGCCAGGCGAGCAGTACTTC,CASGTWTGPGEQYF
.,TRBD1,TRBJ1-1,TRBV6-1,TGTGCCAGCAGGGGGACAGGGGTTAACACTGAAGCTTTCTTT,CASRGTGVNTEAFF
.,.,TRBJ1-2,TRBV7-9,TGTGCCAGCAGCTCCGGACAGAAGAAGGGCTACACCTTC,CASSSGQKKGYTF
once,TRBD2,TRBJ2-2,TRBV7-9,TGTGCCAGCAGCGGTAGCGGGGGGGTCACCGGGGAGCTGTTTTTT,CASSGSGGVTGELFF
once,.,TRBJ1-6,TRBV7-3,TGTGCCAGCAGCCTTGACAGTTTTAGTTCACCCCTCCACTTT,CASSLDSFSSPLHF
.,TRBD1,TRBJ2-3,TRBV5-4,TGTGCCAGCAGCTCGCCGCCGACAGGGGGCGCGGGCAGTATGTATTTT,CASSSPPTGGAGSMYF
.,TRBD2,TRBJ2-7,TRBV4-1,TGCGCCAGCAGCCTAACCGTGGGACTAAGGGAGCAGTACTTC,CASSLTVGLREQYF
few,.,TRBJ1-4,TRBV27,TGTGCCAGCAGTCCCAGACTAGGGACGCGGCTGTTTTTT,CASSPRLGTRLFF
.,TRBD2,TRBJ2-2,TRBV18,TGTGCCAGCGGACGGTTAGCGGGAGATCTAGCCGGGGAGCTGTTTTTT,CASGRLAGDLAGELFF
.,.,TRBJ2-7,TRBV2,TGCGCCAGCAAGGACAGTACCTACGAGCAGTACTTC,CASKDSTYEQYF
.,TRBD1,TRBJ2-5,TRBV7-2,TGTGCCAGCAGCTTAGCGACAGGGAAGGAGACCCAGTACTTC,CASSLATGKETQYF